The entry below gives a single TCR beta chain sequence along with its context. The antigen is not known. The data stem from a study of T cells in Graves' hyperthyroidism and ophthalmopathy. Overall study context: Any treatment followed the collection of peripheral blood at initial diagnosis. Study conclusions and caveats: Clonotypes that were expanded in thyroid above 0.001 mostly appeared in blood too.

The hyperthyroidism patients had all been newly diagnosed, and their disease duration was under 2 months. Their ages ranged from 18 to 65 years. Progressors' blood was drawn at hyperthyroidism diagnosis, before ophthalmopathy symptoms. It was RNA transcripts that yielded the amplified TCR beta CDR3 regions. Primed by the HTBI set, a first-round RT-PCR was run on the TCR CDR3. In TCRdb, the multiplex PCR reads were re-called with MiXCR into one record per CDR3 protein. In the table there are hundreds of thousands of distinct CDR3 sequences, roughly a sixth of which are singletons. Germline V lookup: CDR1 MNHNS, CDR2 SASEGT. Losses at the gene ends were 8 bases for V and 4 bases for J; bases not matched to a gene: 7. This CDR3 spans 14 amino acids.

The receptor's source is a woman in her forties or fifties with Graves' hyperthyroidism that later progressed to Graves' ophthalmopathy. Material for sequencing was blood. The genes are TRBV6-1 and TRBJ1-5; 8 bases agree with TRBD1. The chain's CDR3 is CASRGQGANQPQHF. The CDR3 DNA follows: TGTGCCAGCCGTGGGCAGGGGGCTAATCAGCCCCAGCATTTT.